This T cell receptor beta chain derives from a study of CXCR3-negative and CXCR3-positive naive CD8 T cells. This CDR3 is 15 amino acids long. Germline CDR1 reads MNHEY; CDR2 reads SVGAGI. Study-wide points: Unlike memory cells, which differed, naive CXCR3-negative and CXCR3-positive cells had similar TRBV-TRBJ usage.

Remarks on this clonotype: Its antigen is not identified.

All TRB cDNA libraries came from 5' RACE performed with UMI labels. TCRdb reprocessed the 5' RACE reads and stores each CDR3 protein as one record, lacking DNA. This repertoire includes over 100,000 distinct CDR3 sequences. The clonotype comes from a human donor in good health. Some clones in this sample may be carry-over from other donors' samples. J is TRBJ1-5 and V is TRBV6-5. The sample taken for sequencing was naive CXCR3- CD8+ T cells from blood. Subset noted: CD45RO-CCR7+CD27+CD95- naive CD8+ T cells lacking CXCR3 (TNR3-). This CDR3 reads CASSYSMPGNQPQHF.